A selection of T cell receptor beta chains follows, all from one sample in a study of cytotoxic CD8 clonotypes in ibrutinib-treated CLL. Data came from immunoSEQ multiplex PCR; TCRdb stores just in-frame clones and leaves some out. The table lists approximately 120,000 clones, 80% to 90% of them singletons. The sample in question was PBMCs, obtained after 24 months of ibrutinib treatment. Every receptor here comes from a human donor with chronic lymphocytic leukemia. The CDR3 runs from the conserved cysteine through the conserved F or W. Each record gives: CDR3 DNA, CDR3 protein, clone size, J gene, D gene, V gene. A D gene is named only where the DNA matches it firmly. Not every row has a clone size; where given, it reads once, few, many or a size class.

DNA: TGTGCCTGGACAGCCAGCACAGATACGCAGTATTTT
CDR3: CAWTASTDTQYF
size: -
J: TRBJ2-3
D: -
V: TRBV30

DNA: TGTGCCAGCAGCCCAATCCTGAGGGGGGTCAATGAGCAGTTCTTC
CDR3: CASSPILRGVNEQFF
size: -
J: TRBJ2-1
D: -
V: TRBV7-8

DNA: TGCAGCGTTGAAGGGGTAGTGCAAGAGACCCAGTACTTC
CDR3: CSVEGVVQETQYF
size: -
J: TRBJ2-5
D: -
V: TRBV29-1

DNA: TGTGCCAGCAGCTCGACAGGGGGCCACAAGTACTTC
CDR3: CASSSTGGHKYF
size: -
J: TRBJ2-7
D: TRBD1
V: TRBV5-4

DNA: TGCGCCAGCAGATTTACCCCAGGGTCCAGGGACCCGTCGGGTGAAGCTTTCTTT
CDR3: CASRFTPGSRDPSGEAFF
size: -
J: TRBJ1-1
D: -
V: TRBV5-1

DNA: TGTGCCAGCAGCCTACAAGAGACCCAGTACTTC
CDR3: CASSLQETQYF
size: -
J: TRBJ2-5
D: -
V: TRBV11-2

DNA: TGTGCCAGCAGAAACAGGGGGCAAGCTCTCCACTTT
CDR3: CASRNRGQALHF
size: -
J: TRBJ1-6
D: TRBD1
V: TRBV6-5

DNA: TGTGCCAGCAGCTTGGAACCGGGGGGCCGGGGCTACACCTTC
CDR3: CASSLEPGGRGYTF
size: -
J: TRBJ1-2
D: -
V: TRBV5-6

DNA: TGCAGGGGGGGCGGCTACACCTTC
CDR3: CRGGGYTF
size: -
J: TRBJ1-2
D: -
V: TRBV20-1

DNA: TGTGCCAGCAGCCCGGGACAGGGGACAGATACGCAGTATTTT
CDR3: CASSPGQGTDTQYF
size: -
J: TRBJ2-3
D: TRBD1
V: TRBV7-6

DNA: TGTGCCAGTAGTATAGTTGGGGCGCCCTATTCCGAGCAGTACTTC
CDR3: CASSIVGAPYSEQYF
size: -
J: TRBJ2-7
D: -
V: TRBV19

DNA: TGCGCCAGCAGCGGGGGACAGGGAGCTAATGAAAAACTGTTTTTT
CDR3: CASSGGQGANEKLFF
size: -
J: TRBJ1-4
D: TRBD1
V: TRBV5-1

DNA: TGTGCCAGCAGCCAAGTTGACAGCTACGAGCAGTACTTC
CDR3: CASSQVDSYEQYF
size: -
J: TRBJ2-7
D: -
V: TRBV14

DNA: TGTGCCAGCTCACCAATCTGGGATAATTCACCCCTCCACTTT
CDR3: CASSPIWDNSPLHF
size: -
J: TRBJ1-6
D: -
V: TRBV18

DNA: TGTGCCAGCAGTTCTTCAGGCAACTATGGCTACACCTTC
CDR3: CASSSSGNYGYTF
size: -
J: TRBJ1-2
D: -
V: TRBV6-6

DNA: TGTGCCAGCAGCTTAGAGGTGGTGGTCGAGACCCAGTACTTC
CDR3: CASSLEVVVETQYF
size: -
J: TRBJ2-5
D: -
V: TRBV11-2

DNA: TGTGCCAGCTCACCGAAGACAGGACTCTACGAGCAGTACTTC
CDR3: CASSPKTGLYEQYF
size: -
J: TRBJ2-7
D: -
V: TRBV18

DNA: TGTGCCAGCAGCCCCGGGGGGCGGGGCGAGCAGTACTTC
CDR3: CASSPGGRGEQYF
size: -
J: TRBJ2-7
D: -
V: TRBV7-2

DNA: TGTGCCTGGAGTGGCTACCTAGCGGGGGGGCAGAATGAGCAGTTCTTC
CDR3: CAWSGYLAGGQNEQFF
size: -
J: TRBJ2-1
D: TRBD2
V: TRBV30

DNA: TGTGCCAGTAGTATCTCTGAGGGCAGCATGTATGGCTACACCTTC
CDR3: CASSISEGSMYGYTF
size: -
J: TRBJ1-2
D: -
V: TRBV19

DNA: TGTGCCACCAGCAGAGAGACAGCTAACACTGAAGCTTTCTTT
CDR3: CATSRETANTEAFF
size: -
J: TRBJ1-1
D: -
V: TRBV15

DNA: TGTGCCAGCAGCTTAATAGCAGGGGGCCAACCACCGCACTCGACCCAGCATTTT
CDR3: CASSLIAGGQPPHSTQHF
size: -
J: TRBJ1-5
D: TRBD1
V: TRBV7-6

DNA: TGTGCCAGCAGCCGAAAGGTTGCCCCGGGGAAGTACGAGCAGTACTTC
CDR3: CASSRKVAPGKYEQYF
size: -
J: TRBJ2-7
D: -
V: TRBV11-2

DNA: TGTGCCAGCAGCCAAGGGAAAGGCTATGGCTACACCTTC
CDR3: CASSQGKGYGYTF
size: -
J: TRBJ1-2
D: -
V: TRBV14

DNA: TGTGCCAGCTCACCACAGGGACAGGGGACCGAAGCTTTCTTT
CDR3: CASSPQGQGTEAFF
size: -
J: TRBJ1-1
D: TRBD1
V: TRBV18

DNA: TGTGCCATCAGTCCGGGGCCCCCTCCTCTTGAAGCTTTCTTT
CDR3: CAISPGPPPLEAFF
size: -
J: TRBJ1-1
D: -
V: TRBV10-3

DNA: TGTGCCAGCAGTTCCCTGGACGGAGTAGCCAAAAACATTCAGTACTTC
CDR3: CASSSLDGVAKNIQYF
size: once
J: TRBJ2-4
D: -
V: TRBV27

DNA: TGTGCCAGCTCACCACGGGGCAGCTTTGGGGCCAACGTCCTGACTTTC
CDR3: CASSPRGSFGANVLTF
size: -
J: TRBJ2-6
D: -
V: TRBV18

DNA: TGTGCCTGGGCATGGGGTCCATCGGGTGAGCAGTACTTC
CDR3: CAWAWGPSGEQYF
size: once
J: TRBJ2-7
D: -
V: TRBV30

DNA: TGTGCCAGCAGCTTAAGGAATACGGGTGGAAACACCATATATTTT
CDR3: CASSLRNTGGNTIYF
size: -
J: TRBJ1-3
D: -
V: TRBV7-2

DNA: TGTGCCAGCAGGAGCGGAGGGTACAATGAGCAGTTCTTC
CDR3: CASRSGGYNEQFF
size: -
J: TRBJ2-1
D: -
V: TRBV5-4

DNA: TGTGCCAGCAGTGAACTAGCGGGGGACTACAATGAGCAGTTCTTC
CDR3: CASSELAGDYNEQFF
size: many
J: TRBJ2-1
D: TRBD2
V: TRBV6-4

DNA: TGTGCCACCAGCTCCTACAGGGAGGGCACTGAAGCTTTCTTT
CDR3: CATSSYREGTEAFF
size: -
J: TRBJ1-1
D: -
V: TRBV15

DNA: TGTGCCAGCAGCCAGGGGCTCACGGGACTAGCGATTGGAGATACGCAGTATTTT
CDR3: CASSQGLTGLAIGDTQYF
size: once
J: TRBJ2-3
D: TRBD2
V: TRBV4-2

DNA: TGTGCCAGTAATGGGCTAGCGGGGTACAATGAGCAGTTCTTC
CDR3: CASNGLAGYNEQFF
size: -
J: TRBJ2-1
D: TRBD2
V: TRBV19

DNA: TGCGCCAGCAGTGATAGCGGAGCTAGCACAGATACGCAGTATTTT
CDR3: CASSDSGASTDTQYF
size: -
J: TRBJ2-3
D: -
V: TRBV10-1

DNA: TGTGCCACCAGCAGGGTGACGAAAACCAATTCACCCCTCCACTTT
CDR3: CATSRVTKTNSPLHF
size: -
J: TRBJ1-6
D: -
V: TRBV15

DNA: TGTGCCAGCAGTTTAAGGGGCGGTGGGGCCAACGTCCTGACTTTC
CDR3: CASSLRGGGANVLTF
size: once
J: TRBJ2-6
D: -
V: TRBV27

DNA: TGTGCCAGCAGCCATACCAGGGGCCCGAATGAGCAGTTCTTC
CDR3: CASSHTRGPNEQFF
size: -
J: TRBJ2-1
D: -
V: TRBV7-9

DNA: TGTGCCAGCAGCTCGGGGACAGGGGTCGGAGAGACCCAGTACTTC
CDR3: CASSSGTGVGETQYF
size: few
J: TRBJ2-5
D: TRBD1
V: TRBV7-2

DNA: TGTGCCAGCAGCCCCGACAGATTCTACGAGCAGTACTTC
CDR3: CASSPDRFYEQYF
size: -
J: TRBJ2-7
D: -
V: TRBV7-6

DNA: TGTGCCAGCAGCTCGAACCCTCGTTTGGAAGCCCAGCATTTT
CDR3: CASSSNPRLEAQHF
size: -
J: TRBJ1-5
D: -
V: TRBV2

DNA: TGCGCCAGCAGTCGGATGACGGGCACCGGGGAGCTGTTTTTT
CDR3: CASSRMTGTGELFF
size: -
J: TRBJ2-2
D: -
V: TRBV4-3

DNA: TGTGCCAGCGACGGGACAGGGGGCTATGGCTACACCTTC
CDR3: CASDGTGGYGYTF
size: -
J: TRBJ1-2
D: TRBD1
V: TRBV28

DNA: TGTGCCAGCAGTTTGGGGTTTTCGAACACCGGGGAGCTGTTTTTT
CDR3: CASSLGFSNTGELFF
size: -
J: TRBJ2-2
D: -
V: TRBV6-6

DNA: TGTGCCAGCAGCCTCGGATCGTCGGAGATTTCACCCCTCCACTTT
CDR3: CASSLGSSEISPLHF
size: -
J: TRBJ1-6
D: -
V: TRBV14

DNA: TGTGCCAGCAGCAAACGGACAGGACAAACCTACGAGCAGTACTTC
CDR3: CASSKRTGQTYEQYF
size: -
J: TRBJ2-7
D: TRBD1
V: TRBV5-6

DNA: TGTGCCGCGATCCGGAGTTCAACTAATGAAAAACTGTTTTTT
CDR3: CAAIRSSTNEKLFF
size: once
J: TRBJ1-4
D: -
V: TRBV30

DNA: TGTGCCAGCAGCTTAGATCCCCCAGGGGGATCCAGGTACACTGAAGCTTTCTTT
CDR3: CASSLDPPGGSRYTEAFF
size: -
J: TRBJ1-1
D: TRBD1
V: TRBV11-2

DNA: TGTGCCAGCTCACCGCAGACAGGGGGCACTGAAGCTTTCTTT
CDR3: CASSPQTGGTEAFF
size: once
J: TRBJ1-1
D: TRBD1
V: TRBV18

DNA: TGTGCCAGCAGCTTAGCGGAGACAGCCTACGAGCAGTACTTC
CDR3: CASSLAETAYEQYF
size: -
J: TRBJ2-7
D: -
V: TRBV7-8

DNA: TGTGCCAGCAGCCTATCTAGGGGGATAGGGGATACGCAGTATTTT
CDR3: CASSLSRGIGDTQYF
size: -
J: TRBJ2-3
D: -
V: TRBV7-8

DNA: TGTGCCAGCTCACCACCTCTGGCCGGCTCCTACGAGCAGTACTTC
CDR3: CASSPPLAGSYEQYF
size: -
J: TRBJ2-7
D: -
V: TRBV18

DNA: TGTGCCAGCAGCCCTCCGGGACAGAATGAAAAACTGTTTTTT
CDR3: CASSPPGQNEKLFF
size: -
J: TRBJ1-4
D: TRBD1
V: TRBV7-2

DNA: TGTGCCAGTTCCATAGGGGGAGGCAATGAAAAACTGTTTTTT
CDR3: CASSIGGGNEKLFF
size: few
J: TRBJ1-4
D: -
V: TRBV9